This is a list of T cell receptor beta chains from one sample in a study of blood T cells in healthy people across ages. A single record per CDR3 protein comes from TCRdb applying MiXCR to the 5' RACE reads. The sample yields 800,000 to 950,000 distinct CDR3 sequences, about 28% seen once. These same records also appear under a second study, on T cells of mothers and their children.

Sequencing input: blood. These receptors all stem from a woman aged 40 to 50 in good health. Each CDR3 is given with its conserved first and last residue. D genes are given only for firm matches. Not all rows give a size; the values are once, few, many and, for expanded clones, a class.

>.|TRBJ1-1|TRBV6-5|.
TGTGCCAGCAGTACCGGGTGGGGGAACACTGAAGCTTTCTTT
CASSTGWGNTEAFF
>.|TRBJ2-7|TRBV5-5|.
TGTGCCAGCAGCCCGGACTGGACCTACGAGCAGTACTTC
CASSPDWTYEQYF
>.|TRBJ1-5|TRBV7-9|TRBD1
TGTGCCAGCAGCTTAGGGACAGGGCGGCCCAATCAGCCCCAGCATTTT
CASSLGTGRPNQPQHF
>.|TRBJ1-5|TRBV12-3/TRBV12-4|.
TGTGCCAGCAGCCTGAGCTCAGGGCTCAATCAGCCCCAGCATTTT
CASSLSSGLNQPQHF
>few|TRBJ2-7|TRBV27|TRBD1
TGTGCCAGCAGTCCCTGGGACAGGCCCCACGAGCAGTACTTC
CASSPWDRPHEQYF
>few|TRBJ2-3|TRBV29-1|TRBD1
TGCAGCGTTGAAGATCTTCTGGGACAGGGTACAGATACGCAGTATTTT
CSVEDLLGQGTDTQYF
>.|TRBJ1-4|TRBV25-1|.
TGTGCCAGCGCTGAGGCGGAGGCTAATGAAAAACTGTTTTTT
CASAEAEANEKLFF
>.|TRBJ2-7|TRBV14|.
TGTGCCAGCAGCCTTCCCAAACGGGGCGAGCAGTACTTC
CASSLPKRGEQYF
>.|TRBJ1-6|TRBV18|TRBD1
TGTGCCAGCTCACCTCTTGGGACAGATGACTATTCACCCCTCCACTTT
CASSPLGTDDYSPLHF
>few|TRBJ2-4|TRBV9|TRBD2
TGTGCCAGCAGCGTAGAAGAGCGGGGGCCCAACTACAATGAGCAGTACTTC
CASSVEERGPNYNEQYF
>few|TRBJ1-5|TRBV10-3|.
TGTGCCATCAGTGAGTATAGAAACAATCAGCCCCAGCATTTT
CAISEYRNNQPQHF
>few|TRBJ2-7|TRBV7-2|.
TGTGCCAGCAGCTTCTGGGGGGCAGAGTACGAGCAGTACTTC
CASSFWGAEYEQYF
>many|TRBJ2-1|TRBV20-1|TRBD1
TGCAGTGCTAGCAAAACCTCCACAGGGGGCCATGAGCAGTTCTTC
CSASKTSTGGHEQFF
>few|TRBJ2-7|TRBV25-1|.
TGTGCCGGCAGTGAATTGACTTCAGGGGACCGCTCCTACGAGCAGTACTTC
CAGSELTSGDRSYEQYF
>many|TRBJ1-1|TRBV6-6|.
TGTGCCAGCAGTCCCCGATGGACGGCTTTCTTT
CASSPRWTAFF
>.|TRBJ1-2|TRBV7-2|.
TGTGCCAGCAGCTGGGGGGGACCTTATGGCTACACCTTC
CASSWGGPYGYTF
>few|TRBJ2-1|TRBV20-1|.
TGCAGTGCTCCACAGGCACTAGCTAGGAGCTCCTACAATGAGCAGTTCTTC
CSAPQALARSSYNEQFF
>many|TRBJ1-2|TRBV4-3|.
TGCGCCAGCAGCCAAGAACCGGGACGGATCTATGGCTACACCTTC
CASSQEPGRIYGYTF
>many|TRBJ2-7|TRBV29-1|.
TGCAGCGTTGTCTCAAGGGGACCCTACGAGCAGTACTTC
CSVVSRGPYEQYF
>.|TRBJ2-7|TRBV7-9|TRBD2
TGTGCCAGCAGCTTAGCCGGGACTAGCGGGGGGCAACTCTCCTACGAGCAGTACTTC
CASSLAGTSGGQLSYEQYF
>.|TRBJ2-2|TRBV7-2|TRBD2
TGTGCCAGCAGCGGGGGGGTTGGGGAGCTGTTTTTT
CASSGGVGELFF
>.|TRBJ2-1|TRBV6-2/TRBV6-3|TRBD1
TGTGCCAGCAGCCAGGGACAGGTCGAGCAGTTCTTC
CASSQGQVEQFF
>.|TRBJ1-3|TRBV29-1|.
TGCAGCGTTGCGTTCTCTGGAAACACCATATATTTT
CSVAFSGNTIYF
>few|TRBJ2-1|TRBV4-3|.
TGCGCCAGCAGCCAAGATAGGGAATTCTCCTACAATGAGCAGTTCTTC
CASSQDREFSYNEQFF
>few|TRBJ1-1|TRBV7-2|.
TGTGCCAGCAGCTCCGCGGTCGTTTCCACTGAAGCTTTCTTT
CASSSAVVSTEAFF
>few|TRBJ2-5|TRBV11-2|.
TGTGCCAGCAGTCCCGGGTGGGAGCAGTACTTC
CASSPGWEQYF
>.|TRBJ1-1|TRBV7-9|TRBD1
TGTGCCAGCACACCCGGACAGGGGGCGCGGGAAGCTTTCTTT
CASTPGQGAREAFF
>many|TRBJ2-7|TRBV29-1|TRBD1
TGCAGCGTTGTGGGACAGGGCGCCTACGAGCAGTACTTC
CSVVGQGAYEQYF
>once|TRBJ2-1|TRBV7-7|TRBD2
TGTGCTAGCAGCTTGTTCGTCCAGACTAGCGGGGGGGCCGGCCACAATGAGCAGTTCTTC
CASSLFVQTSGGAGHNEQFF
>.|TRBJ1-5|TRBV6-5|TRBD1
TGTGCCAGCAGTTACTCGAATTCCGCCGGACAGGCTAGCAATCAGCCCCAGCATTTT
CASSYSNSAGQASNQPQHF
>few|TRBJ2-5|TRBV3-1|TRBD2
TGTGCCAGCAGCCGGGGGACTAGCGGACAAGAGACCCAGTACTTC
CASSRGTSGQETQYF
>few|TRBJ2-5|TRBV7-8|TRBD1
TGTGCCAGCAGCCCAGGGGGAGCGTTTGAGACCCAGTACTTC
CASSPGGAFETQYF
>few|TRBJ1-5|TRBV20-1|TRBD1
TGCAGTGCTTCCGGGACAGTCATTGACAATCAGCCCCAGCATTTT
CSASGTVIDNQPQHF
>.|TRBJ2-1|TRBV29-1|.
TGCAGCGTTGGGCACCAAATCTACAATGAGCAGTTCTTC
CSVGHQIYNEQFF
>few|TRBJ2-3|TRBV7-9|TRBD2
TGTGCCAGCAGCTTCGGGGGACTATTATCCACAGGTACGCAGTATTTT
CASSFGGLLSTGTQYF
>many|TRBJ2-7|TRBV9|TRBD2
TGTGCCAGCAGCGTAGCTTCCTGGGCGGGAGAATACGAGCAGTACTTC
CASSVASWAGEYEQYF
>few|TRBJ1-1|TRBV6-6|.
TGTGCCAGCAGTTACTCGTTAGGGGCGACTGAAGCTTTCTTT
CASSYSLGATEAFF
>.|TRBJ1-3|TRBV20-1|.
TGCAGTGCTAGAGATCGGAGCTCTGGAAACACCATATATTTT
CSARDRSSGNTIYF
>.|TRBJ1-1|TRBV18|TRBD1
TGTGCCAGCTCACGGTCACCGGGGACAGGGGCCACTGAAGCTTTCTTT
CASSRSPGTGATEAFF
>few|TRBJ1-5|TRBV24-1|.
TGTGCCACCAGTGAGATGGGTAATCAGCCCCAGCATTTT
CATSEMGNQPQHF
>once|TRBJ2-5|TRBV15|.
TGTGCCACCAGCAGAGAGAGGACCCAAGAGACCCAGTACTTC
CATSRERTQETQYF
>.|TRBJ1-4|TRBV7-2|.
TGTGCCAGCAGCTCGGGGACGGGTAATGAAAAACTGTATTTT
CASSSGTGNEKLYF
>.|TRBJ2-4|TRBV3-1|.
TGTGCCAGCAGCCGGCCCCAGGGCATTCAGTACTTC
CASSRPQGIQYF
>.|TRBJ2-3|TRBV7-3|TRBD2
TGTGCCAGCAGCTCTGGACTAGCGGCTAGCACAGATACGCAGTATTTT
CASSSGLAASTDTQYF
>.|TRBJ2-7|TRBV5-6|.
TGTGCCAGCAGCGGGGGAGGGGGGCCCTACGAGCAGTACTTC
CASSGGGGPYEQYF
>.|TRBJ2-1|TRBV28|.
TGTGCCAGCATCCCTGGAGTTGGGGGGAGCTCCTACGGGCAGTTCTTC
CASIPGVGGSSYGQFF
>few|TRBJ1-4|TRBV20-1|TRBD1
TGCAGTGCTAGAGCGTACAGGGGGCACACTAATGAAAAACTGTTTTTT
CSARAYRGHTNEKLFF
>few|TRBJ1-5|TRBV20-1|TRBD1
TGCAGTGCTAGTGTCACCGTAAGGACAGGGGATCAGCCCCAGCATTTT
CSASVTVRTGDQPQHF